The text below deals with one T cell receptor beta chain. Repertoires were generated with immunoSEQ multiplex PCR, while TCRdb's copy carries only in-frame clones and drops some. The table lists around 120,000 clones, 70% to 85% of them singletons. Trimming removed 6 bases from V and 8 bases from J; junction bases left unmatched: 7. Germline V lookup: CDR1 MNHEY, CDR2 SVGAGI. The length of the CDR3 is 15 residues. This entry belongs to a study of blood T cell repertoires in COVID-19. Study background: The origin of the acute and convalescent COVID-19 samples was the United States, Italy and Spain.

This sequence originates from a man aged 70 or older with active or convalescent COVID-19. Sequenced material: peripheral blood. V and J are TRBV6-5 and TRBJ1-6; 10 nucleotides align to TRBD1. CDR3 sequence (DNA): TGTGCCAGCAGGGTCCGGGACAGGGGATATTCACCCCTCCACTTT. Protein: CASRVRDRGYSPLHF.